This TCR beta chain was sequenced during a study of blood T cells in healthy people across ages. Study details: T cells yielded about one barcoded beta molecule per two cells through template switching.

A sample-barcoded 5' primer and a J-beta primer mix were used in a second PCR of roughly 7 to 11 cycles. The template-switch adaptor was a 5' adaptor with 12 random nucleotides. It tagged each cDNA molecule. MiXCR, applied by TCRdb to the 5' RACE reads, yields one record per CDR3 protein. Of 1.5 million or so distinct CDR3 sequences in the sample, roughly 43% were seen once. This CDR3 is built from 13 residues. Germline CDR1 is PRHDT and CDR2 is FYEKMQ (reference sequence). The V end lost 2 bases, the J end lost 4 bases, and 8 bases lay between the germline ends. The chain is built from TRBV13 and TRBJ2-5; D gene ambiguous. Sequenced sample: blood. The receptor comes from a woman aged 18-29 years in good health. CDR3 amino acids: CASSLISSETQYF. For the CDR3, the DNA is TGTGCCAGCAGCTTAATCTCCTCAGAGACCCAGTACTTC.